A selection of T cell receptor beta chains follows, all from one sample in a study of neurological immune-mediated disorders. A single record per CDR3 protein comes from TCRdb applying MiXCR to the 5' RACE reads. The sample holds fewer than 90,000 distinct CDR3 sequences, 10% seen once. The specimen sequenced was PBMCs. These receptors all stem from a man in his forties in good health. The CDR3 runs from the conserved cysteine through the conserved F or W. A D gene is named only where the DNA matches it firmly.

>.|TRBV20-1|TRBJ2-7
CSARNRDKIYEQYF
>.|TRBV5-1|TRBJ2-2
CASSRPTVGAEELFF
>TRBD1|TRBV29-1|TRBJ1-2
CSGRTGGADYGYTF
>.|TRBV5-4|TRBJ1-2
CASSLGGSRGYTF
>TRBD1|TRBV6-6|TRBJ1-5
CASSYAADRYSNQPQHF
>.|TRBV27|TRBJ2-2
CATAWSMASANTGELFF
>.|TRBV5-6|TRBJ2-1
CASSLSNEQFF
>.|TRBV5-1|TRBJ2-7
CASSLGGQTPGEQYF
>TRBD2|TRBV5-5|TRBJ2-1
CASSLHTGGPGNEQFF
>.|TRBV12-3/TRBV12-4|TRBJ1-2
CASSFGQTYGYTF
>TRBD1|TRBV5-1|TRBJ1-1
CASSARPGTEWNTEAFF
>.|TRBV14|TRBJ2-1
CASSQGRLANEQFF
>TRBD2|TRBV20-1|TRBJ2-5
CSAKGTSGGGHEETQYF
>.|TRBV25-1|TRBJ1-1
CASSEGAVNTEAFF
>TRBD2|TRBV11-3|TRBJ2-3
CASSPISREVPDTQYF
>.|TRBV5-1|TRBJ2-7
CASSLAIGRYEQYF
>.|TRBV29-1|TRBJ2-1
CSVVEYEQFF
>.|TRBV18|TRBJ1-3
CASSPGQSGNTIYF
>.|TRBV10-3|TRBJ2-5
CAIKGSQQETQYF
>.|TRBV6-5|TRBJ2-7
CASSRSYKGTYEQYF
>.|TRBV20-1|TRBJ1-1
CSARAQPMNTEAFF
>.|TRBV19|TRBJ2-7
CASSIGGVDEQYF
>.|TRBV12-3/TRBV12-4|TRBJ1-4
CASTLFPRDEKLFF
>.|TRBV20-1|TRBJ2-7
CSARRFAEEYF
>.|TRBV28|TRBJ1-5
CASSLLRIQGPQPQHF
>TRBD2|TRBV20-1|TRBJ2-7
CSARDQRSAGGSYEQYF
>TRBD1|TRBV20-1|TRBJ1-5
CSAPRGLYQPQHF
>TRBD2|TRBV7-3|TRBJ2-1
CASSFAGGSNEQFF
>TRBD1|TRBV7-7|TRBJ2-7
CASSLRTGDSYEQYF
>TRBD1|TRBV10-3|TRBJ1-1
CAITRYGTGENTEAFF